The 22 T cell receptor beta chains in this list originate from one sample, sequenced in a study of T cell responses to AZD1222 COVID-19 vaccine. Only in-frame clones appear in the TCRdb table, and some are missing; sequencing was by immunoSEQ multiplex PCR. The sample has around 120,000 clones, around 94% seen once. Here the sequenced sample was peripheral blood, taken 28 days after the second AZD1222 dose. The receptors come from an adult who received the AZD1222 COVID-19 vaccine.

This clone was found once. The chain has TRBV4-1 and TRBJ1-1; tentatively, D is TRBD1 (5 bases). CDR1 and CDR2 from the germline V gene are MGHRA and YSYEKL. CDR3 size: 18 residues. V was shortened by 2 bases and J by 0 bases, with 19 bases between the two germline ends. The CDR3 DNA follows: TGCGCCAGCAGCCAACCATTCGGGGCGTTGGTAGTGAACACTGAAGCTTTCTTT. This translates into CASSQPFGALVVNTEAFF.

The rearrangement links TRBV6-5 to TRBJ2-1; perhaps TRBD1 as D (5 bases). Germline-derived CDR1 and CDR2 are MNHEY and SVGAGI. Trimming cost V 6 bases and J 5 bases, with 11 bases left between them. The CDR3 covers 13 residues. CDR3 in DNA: TGTGCCAGCAGCCGACAGTGGGACAATGAGCAGTTCTTC. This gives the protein CASSRQWDNEQFF.

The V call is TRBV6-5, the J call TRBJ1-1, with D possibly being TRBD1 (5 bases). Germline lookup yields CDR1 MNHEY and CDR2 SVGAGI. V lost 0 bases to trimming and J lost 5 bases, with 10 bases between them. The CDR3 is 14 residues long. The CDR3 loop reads CASSYSGEETEAFF. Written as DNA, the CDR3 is TGTGCCAGCAGTTACTCGGGGGAGGAAACTGAAGCTTTCTTT.

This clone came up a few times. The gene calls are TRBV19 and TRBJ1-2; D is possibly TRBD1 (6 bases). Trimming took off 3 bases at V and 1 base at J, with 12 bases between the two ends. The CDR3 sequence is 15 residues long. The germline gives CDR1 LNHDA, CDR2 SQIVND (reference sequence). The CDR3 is CASSISGEGNYGYTF. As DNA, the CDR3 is TGTGCCAGTAGTATCTCAGGGGAAGGTAACTATGGCTACACCTTC.

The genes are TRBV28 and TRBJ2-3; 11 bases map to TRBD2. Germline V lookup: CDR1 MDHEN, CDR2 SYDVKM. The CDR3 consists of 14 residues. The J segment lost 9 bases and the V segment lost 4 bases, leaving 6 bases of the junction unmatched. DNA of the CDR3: TGTGCCAGCAGTTCAACTAGCGGGAGAGCAACGCAGTATTTT. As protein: CASSSTSGRATQYF.

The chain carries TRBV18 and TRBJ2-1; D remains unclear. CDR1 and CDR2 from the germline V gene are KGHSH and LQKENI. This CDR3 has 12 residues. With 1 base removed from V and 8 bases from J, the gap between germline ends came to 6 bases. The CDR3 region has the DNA TGTGCCAGCTCACCACGGCTACATGAGCAGTTCTTC. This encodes CASSPRLHEQFF.

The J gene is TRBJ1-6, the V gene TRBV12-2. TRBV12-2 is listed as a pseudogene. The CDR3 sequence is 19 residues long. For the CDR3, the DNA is TGTGCAAGTCGCCCCCCCGAGGTTGATCAACCTTGGTTATACTCACCCCTCCACTTT. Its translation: CASRPPEVDQPWLYSPLHF.

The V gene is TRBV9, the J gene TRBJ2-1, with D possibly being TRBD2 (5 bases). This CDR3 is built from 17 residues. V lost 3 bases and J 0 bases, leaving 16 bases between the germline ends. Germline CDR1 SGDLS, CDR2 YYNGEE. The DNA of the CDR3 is TGTGCCAGCAGCGCACTCGCTTTAACTAGCTCCTACAATGAGCAGTTCTTC. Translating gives CASSALALTSSYNEQFF.

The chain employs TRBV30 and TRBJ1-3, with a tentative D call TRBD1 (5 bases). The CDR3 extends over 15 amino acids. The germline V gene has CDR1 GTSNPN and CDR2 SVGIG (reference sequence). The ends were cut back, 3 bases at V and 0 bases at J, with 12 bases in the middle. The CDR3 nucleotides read TGTGCCTGGAGGCAAGACAGCGGCTCTGGAAACACCATATATTTT. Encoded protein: CAWRQDSGSGNTIYF.

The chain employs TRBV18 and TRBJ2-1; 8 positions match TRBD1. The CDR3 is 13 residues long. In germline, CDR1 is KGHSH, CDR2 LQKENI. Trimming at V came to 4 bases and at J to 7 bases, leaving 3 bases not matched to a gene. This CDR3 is CASSRQGWNEQFF. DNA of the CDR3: TGTGCCAGCTCACGACAGGGGTGGAATGAGCAGTTCTTC. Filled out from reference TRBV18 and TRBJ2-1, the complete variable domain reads NAGVMQNPRHLVRRRGQEARLRCSPMKGHSHVYWYRQLPEEGLKFMVYLQKENIIDESGMPKERFSAEFPKEGPSILRIQQVVRGDSAAYFCASSRQGWNEQFFGPGTRLTVL.

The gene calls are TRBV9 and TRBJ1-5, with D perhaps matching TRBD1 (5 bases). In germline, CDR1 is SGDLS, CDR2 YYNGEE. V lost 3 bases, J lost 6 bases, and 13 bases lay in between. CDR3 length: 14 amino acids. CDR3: CASSGTGGTQPQHF. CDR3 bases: TGTGCCAGCAGCGGCACCGGAGGGACTCAGCCCCAGCATTTT.

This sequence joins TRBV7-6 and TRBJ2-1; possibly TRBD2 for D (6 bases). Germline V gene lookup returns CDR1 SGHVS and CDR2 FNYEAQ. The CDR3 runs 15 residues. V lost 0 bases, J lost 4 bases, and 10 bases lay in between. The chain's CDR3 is CASSLAGLGYNEQFF. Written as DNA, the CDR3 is TGTGCCAGCAGCTTAGCGGGACTCGGTTACAATGAGCAGTTCTTC.

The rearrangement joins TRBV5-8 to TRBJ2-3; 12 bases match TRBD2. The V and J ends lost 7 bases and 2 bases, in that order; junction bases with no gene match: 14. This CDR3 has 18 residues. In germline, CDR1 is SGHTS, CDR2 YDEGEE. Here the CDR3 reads CASPAHPLAGGTTDTQYF. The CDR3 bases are TGTGCCAGCCCGGCACACCCACTAGCGGGAGGCACCACAGATACGCAGTATTTT. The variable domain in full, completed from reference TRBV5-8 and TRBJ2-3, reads EAGVTQSPTHLIKTRGQQATLRCSPISGHTSVYWYQQALGLGLQFLLWYDEGEERNRGNFPPRFSGRQFPNYSSELNVNALELEDSALYLCASPAHPLAGGTTDTQYFGPGTRLTVL.

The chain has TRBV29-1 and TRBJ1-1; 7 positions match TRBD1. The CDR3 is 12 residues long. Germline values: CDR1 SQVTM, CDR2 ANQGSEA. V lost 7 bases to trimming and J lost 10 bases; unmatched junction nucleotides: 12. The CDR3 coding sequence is TGCAGCGCCGGATGGGACAGAGAGGGAGCTTTCTTT. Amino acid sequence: CSAGWDREGAFF.

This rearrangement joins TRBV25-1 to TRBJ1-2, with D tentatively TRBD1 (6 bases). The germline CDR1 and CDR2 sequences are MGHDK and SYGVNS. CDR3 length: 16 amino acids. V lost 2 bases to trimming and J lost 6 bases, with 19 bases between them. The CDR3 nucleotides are TGTGCCAGCAGTGAACACTCCGGAGGGACAAGAAATGGCTACACCTTC. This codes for CASSEHSGGTRNGYTF.

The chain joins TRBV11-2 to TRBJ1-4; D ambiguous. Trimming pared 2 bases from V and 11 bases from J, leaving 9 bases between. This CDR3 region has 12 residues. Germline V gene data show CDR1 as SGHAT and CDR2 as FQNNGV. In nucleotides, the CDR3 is TGTGCCAGCAGCTTAAGTAAGGACAAACTGTTTTTT. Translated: CASSLSKDKLFF.

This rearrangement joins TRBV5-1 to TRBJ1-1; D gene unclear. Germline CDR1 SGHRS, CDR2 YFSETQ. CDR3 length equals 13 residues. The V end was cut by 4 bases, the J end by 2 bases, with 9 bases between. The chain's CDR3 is CASSPRQNTEAFF. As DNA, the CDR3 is TGCGCCAGCAGCCCAAGACAAAACACTGAAGCTTTCTTT. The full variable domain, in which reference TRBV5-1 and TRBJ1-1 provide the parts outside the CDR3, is KAGVTQTPRYLIKTRGQQVTLSCSPISGHRSVSWYQQTPGQGLQFLFEYFSETQRNKGNFPGRFSGRQFSNSRSEMNVSTLELGDSALYLCASSPRQNTEAFFGQGTRLTVV.

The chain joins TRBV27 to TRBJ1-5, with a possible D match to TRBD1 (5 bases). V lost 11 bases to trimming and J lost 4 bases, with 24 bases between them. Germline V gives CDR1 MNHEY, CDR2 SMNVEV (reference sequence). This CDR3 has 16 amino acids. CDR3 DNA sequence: TGTGCCTCACAGGAATCCCAGTCAAAGGGGAATCAGCCCCAGCATTTT. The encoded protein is CASQESQSKGNQPQHF.

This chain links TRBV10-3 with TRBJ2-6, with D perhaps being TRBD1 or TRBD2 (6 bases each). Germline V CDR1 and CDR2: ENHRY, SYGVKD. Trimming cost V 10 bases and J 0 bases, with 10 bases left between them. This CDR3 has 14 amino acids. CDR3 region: CATKGGSGANVLTF. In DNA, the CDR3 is TGTGCCACCAAGGGGGGCTCTGGGGCCAACGTCCTGACTTTC.

The CDR3 sequence is CASNLEQYF. The CDR3 DNA sequence: TGTGCCAGCAATCTAGAGCAGTACTTC. The chain carries TRBV27 and TRBJ2-7; D is ambiguous. The germline V gene has CDR1 MNHEY and CDR2 SMNVEV (reference sequence). This CDR3 region has 9 residues. V lost 7 bases and J lost 7, with 5 bases in between.

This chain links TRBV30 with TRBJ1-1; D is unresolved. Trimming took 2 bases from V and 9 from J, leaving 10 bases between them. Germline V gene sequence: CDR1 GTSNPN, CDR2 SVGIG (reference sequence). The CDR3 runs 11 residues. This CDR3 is CAWSWEGKAFF. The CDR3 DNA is TGTGCCTGGAGTTGGGAGGGCAAAGCTTTCTTT.

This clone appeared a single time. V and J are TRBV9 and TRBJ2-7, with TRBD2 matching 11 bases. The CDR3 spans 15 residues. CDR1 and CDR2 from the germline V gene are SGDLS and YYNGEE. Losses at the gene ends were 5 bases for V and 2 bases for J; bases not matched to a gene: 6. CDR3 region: CASSAGLAEPYEQYF. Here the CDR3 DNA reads TGTGCCAGCAGTGCGGGACTAGCGGAACCCTACGAGCAGTACTTC.